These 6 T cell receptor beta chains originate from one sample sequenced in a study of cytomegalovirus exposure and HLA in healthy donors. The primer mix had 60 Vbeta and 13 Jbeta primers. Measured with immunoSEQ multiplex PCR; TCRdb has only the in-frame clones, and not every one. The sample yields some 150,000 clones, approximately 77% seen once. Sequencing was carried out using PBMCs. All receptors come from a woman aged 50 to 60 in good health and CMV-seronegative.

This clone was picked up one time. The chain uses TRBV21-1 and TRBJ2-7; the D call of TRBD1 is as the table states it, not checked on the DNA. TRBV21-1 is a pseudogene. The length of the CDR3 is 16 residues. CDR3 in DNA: TGTGCCAGCAGCAAAGAGTGCCAGGGGCTTCCCTACGAGCAGTACTTC. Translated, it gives CASSKECQGLPYEQYF.

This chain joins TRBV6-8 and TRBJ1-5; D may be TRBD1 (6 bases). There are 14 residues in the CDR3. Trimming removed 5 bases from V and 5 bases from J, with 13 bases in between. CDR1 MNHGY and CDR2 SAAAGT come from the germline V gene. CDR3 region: CASSPGVGDQPQHF. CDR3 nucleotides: TGTGCCAGCAGTCCAGGGGTCGGCGATCAGCCCCAGCATTTT.

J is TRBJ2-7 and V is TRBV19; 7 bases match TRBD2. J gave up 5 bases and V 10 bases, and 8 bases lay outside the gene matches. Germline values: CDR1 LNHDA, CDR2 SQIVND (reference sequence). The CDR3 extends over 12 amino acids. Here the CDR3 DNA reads TGTGCCACCACGTCGGGAGGTCACGAGCAGTACTTC. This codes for CATTSGGHEQYF. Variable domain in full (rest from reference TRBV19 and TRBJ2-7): DGGITQSPKYLFRKEGQNVTLSCEQNLNHDAMYWYRQDPGQGLRLIYYSQIVNDFQKGDIAEGYSVSREKKESFPLTVTSAQKNPTAFYLCATTSGGHEQYFGPGTRLTVT.

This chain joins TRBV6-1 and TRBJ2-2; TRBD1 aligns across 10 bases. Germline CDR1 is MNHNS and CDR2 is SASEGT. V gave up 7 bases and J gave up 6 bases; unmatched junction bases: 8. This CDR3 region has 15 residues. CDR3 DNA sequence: TGTGCCAGCAAATATTGGGACAGGGGCCCCGGGGAGCTGTTTTTT. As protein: CASKYWDRGPGELFF.

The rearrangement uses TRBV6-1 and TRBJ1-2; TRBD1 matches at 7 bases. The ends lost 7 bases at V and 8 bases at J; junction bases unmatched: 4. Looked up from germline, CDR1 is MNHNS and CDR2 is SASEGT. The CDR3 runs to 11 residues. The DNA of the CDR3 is TGTGCCAGCACCAGGGGGAGCGGCTACACCTTC. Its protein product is CASTRGSGYTF.

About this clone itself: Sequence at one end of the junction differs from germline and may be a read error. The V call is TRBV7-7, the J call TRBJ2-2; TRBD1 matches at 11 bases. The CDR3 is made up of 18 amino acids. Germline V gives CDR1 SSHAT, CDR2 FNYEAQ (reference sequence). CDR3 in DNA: TGTGCTAGCAGCTCCACTCTCGGACAGGGGGCGCTGGGCGGGGAGCTGTTTTTT. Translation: CASSSTLGQGALGGELFF.